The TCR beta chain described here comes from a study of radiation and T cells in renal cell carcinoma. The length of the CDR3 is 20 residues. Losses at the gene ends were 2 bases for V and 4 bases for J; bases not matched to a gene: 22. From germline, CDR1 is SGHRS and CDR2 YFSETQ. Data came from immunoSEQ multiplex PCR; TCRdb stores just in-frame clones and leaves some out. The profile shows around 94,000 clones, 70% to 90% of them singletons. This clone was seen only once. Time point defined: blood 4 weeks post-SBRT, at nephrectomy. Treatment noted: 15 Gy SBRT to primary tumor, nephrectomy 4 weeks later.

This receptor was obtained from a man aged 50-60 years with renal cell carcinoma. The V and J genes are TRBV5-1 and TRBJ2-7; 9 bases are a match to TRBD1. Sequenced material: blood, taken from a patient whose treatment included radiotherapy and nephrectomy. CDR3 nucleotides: TGCGCCAGCAGCTTACGCGGGACAGGGCGCTCAATAGCGGAACGTTACGAGCAGTACTTC. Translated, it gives CASSLRGTGRSIAERYEQYF.